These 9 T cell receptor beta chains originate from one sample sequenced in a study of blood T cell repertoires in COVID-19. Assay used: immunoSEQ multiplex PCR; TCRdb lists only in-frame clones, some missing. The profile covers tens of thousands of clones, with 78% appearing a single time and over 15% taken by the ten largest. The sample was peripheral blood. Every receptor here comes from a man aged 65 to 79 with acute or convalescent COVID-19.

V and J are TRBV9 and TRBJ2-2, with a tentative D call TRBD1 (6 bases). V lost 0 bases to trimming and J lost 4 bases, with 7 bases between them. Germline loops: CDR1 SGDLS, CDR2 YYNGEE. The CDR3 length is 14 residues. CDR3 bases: TGTGCCAGCAGCGTAGCAGGGGTCACCGGGGAGCTGTTTTTT. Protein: CASSVAGVTGELFF.

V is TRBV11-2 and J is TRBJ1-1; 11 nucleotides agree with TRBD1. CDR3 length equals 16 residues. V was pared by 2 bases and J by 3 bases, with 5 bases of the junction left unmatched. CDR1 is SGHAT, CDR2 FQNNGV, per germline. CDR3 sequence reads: CASSLTGQGADTEAFF. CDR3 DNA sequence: TGTGCCAGCAGCTTAACCGGACAGGGGGCTGACACTGAAGCTTTCTTT.

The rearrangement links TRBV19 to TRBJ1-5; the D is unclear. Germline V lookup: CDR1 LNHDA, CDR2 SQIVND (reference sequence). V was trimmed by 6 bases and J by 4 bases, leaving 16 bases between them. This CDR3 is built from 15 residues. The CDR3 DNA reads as TGTGCCAGTAGCCCGCCGGGCGGGTCAAATCAGCCCCAGCATTTT. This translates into CASSPPGGSNQPQHF. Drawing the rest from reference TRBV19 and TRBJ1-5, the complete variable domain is DGGITQSPKYLFRKEGQNVTLSCEQNLNHDAMYWYRQDPGQGLRLIYYSQIVNDFQKGDIAEGYSVSREKKESFPLTVTSAQKNPTAFYLCASSPPGGSNQPQHFGDGTRLSIL.

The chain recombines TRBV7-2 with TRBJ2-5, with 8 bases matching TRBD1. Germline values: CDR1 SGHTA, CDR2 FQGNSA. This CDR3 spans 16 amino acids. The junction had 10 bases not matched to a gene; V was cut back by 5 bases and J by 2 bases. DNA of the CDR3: TGTGCCAGCAGCCGCACCCGGACAGGGATACAAGAGACCCAGTACTTC. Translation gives CASSRTRTGIQETQYF. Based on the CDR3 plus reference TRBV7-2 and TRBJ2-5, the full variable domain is GAGVSQSPSNKVTEKGKDVELRCDPISGHTALYWYRQSLGQGLEFLIYFQGNSAPDKSGLPSDRFSAERTGGSVSTLTIQRTQQEDSAVYLCASSRTRTGIQETQYFGPGTRLLVL.

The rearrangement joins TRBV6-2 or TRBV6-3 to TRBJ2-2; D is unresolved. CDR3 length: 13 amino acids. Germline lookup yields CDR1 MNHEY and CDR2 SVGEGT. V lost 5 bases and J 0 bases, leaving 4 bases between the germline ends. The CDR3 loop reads CASSTTNTGELFF. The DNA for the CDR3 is TGTGCCAGCAGTACAACGAACACCGGGGAGCTGTTTTTT.

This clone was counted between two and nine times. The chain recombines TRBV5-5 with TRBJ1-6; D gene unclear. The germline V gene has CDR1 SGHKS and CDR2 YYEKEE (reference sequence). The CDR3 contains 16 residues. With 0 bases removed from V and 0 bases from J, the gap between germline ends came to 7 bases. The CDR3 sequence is CASSLVQSSYNSPLHF. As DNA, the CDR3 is TGTGCCAGCAGCTTGGTACAGAGCTCCTATAATTCACCCCTCCACTTT.

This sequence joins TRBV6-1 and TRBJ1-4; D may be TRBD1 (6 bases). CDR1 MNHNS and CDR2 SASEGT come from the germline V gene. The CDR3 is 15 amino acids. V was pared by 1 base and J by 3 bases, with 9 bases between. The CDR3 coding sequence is TGTGCCAGCAGTGAAGTGGCAGGGGCTAATGAAAAACTGTTTTTT. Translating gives CASSEVAGANEKLFF.

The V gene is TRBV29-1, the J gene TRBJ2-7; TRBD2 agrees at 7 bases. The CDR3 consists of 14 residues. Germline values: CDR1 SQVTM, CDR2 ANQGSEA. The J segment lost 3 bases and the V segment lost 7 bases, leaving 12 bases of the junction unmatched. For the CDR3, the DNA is TGCAGCGCCAGAAGAGGGGAGGGACTCTACGAGCAGTACTTC. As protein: CSARRGEGLYEQYF.

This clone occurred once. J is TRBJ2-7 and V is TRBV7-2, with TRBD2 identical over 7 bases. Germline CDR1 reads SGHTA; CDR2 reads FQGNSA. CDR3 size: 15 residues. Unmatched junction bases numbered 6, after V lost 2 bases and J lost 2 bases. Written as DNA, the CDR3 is TGTGCCAGCAGCTTAATGCAGGGAGGGGCCTACGAGCAGTACTTC. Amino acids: CASSLMQGGAYEQYF.